This is a list of T cell receptor beta chains from one sample in a study of cytomegalovirus exposure and HLA in healthy donors. Sequenced by immunoSEQ multiplex PCR; TCRdb stores in-frame clones only, minus some. The sample has over 85,000 clones; around 78% are singletons. The sequencing input was PBMCs. Receptors were obtained from a man under 40 in good health and CMV-seronegative. Each CDR3 is given without its conserved first and last residue.

v_call | cdr3_aa
TRBV9 | ASSPSWRGTYNEQF
TRBV5-1 | ASSLLQGEGNTIY
TRBV7-7 | ASSPTSGRRETQY
TRBV6-5 | ASSETRGGASGYT
TRBV4-2 | ASSHPTGDRGSKPQETQY
TRBV6-6 | ASSPQETQY
TRBV18 | ASSQGTGAFEAF
TRBV7-2 | ASSYRDSFYNEQF
TRBV6-5 | ASSLDSDYGYT
TRBV29-1 | SVEGWPGKGYEQY
TRBV9 | ASSTPLRQTSEYSTDTQY
TRBV29-1 | SVGLAGDEETQY
TRBV7-6 | ASSVGLAGSLAQY
TRBV20-1 | SARDRETQY
TRBV7-9 | ASSFPASVDGEQF
TRBV13 | ASSFRLTGSQETQY
TRBV11-3 | ASSSPIVAVVTDTQY
TRBV5-6 | ASSTKTSGSSTGELF
TRBV19 | ASSIFQGARTGELF
TRBV7-2 | ASSLVRNTEAF
TRBV7-3 | ASSVSGGSYNEQF
TRBV5-4 | ASSPRGGGTNTGELF
TRBV7-9 | ASSLEQPSGYT
TRBV5-1 | ASSLGAGNTGELF
TRBV10-3 | AIRERTGDPSGEAF
TRBV4-2 | ASSHVNRDRTGELF
TRBV5-1 | ASSGGDSNQPQH
TRBV6-4 | ASSDSTSGGADTQY
TRBV5-1 | ASSLPKTPNTEAF
TRBV25-1 | ASSEGAEKLF
TRBV7-2 | ASSRQGPNQPQH
TRBV9 | ASSPGTGGFGYT
TRBV6-6 | ASSYTRGLGAF
TRBV18 | ASSSGLDQPQH
TRBV6-1 | ASSEQAGDPYNEQF
TRBV27 | ASSPDFSSGNTIY
TRBV27 | ASSLRGQGPYNEQF
TRBV4-3 | ASSQSTGALYGYT
TRBV5-1 | ASSPGQGGESPLH